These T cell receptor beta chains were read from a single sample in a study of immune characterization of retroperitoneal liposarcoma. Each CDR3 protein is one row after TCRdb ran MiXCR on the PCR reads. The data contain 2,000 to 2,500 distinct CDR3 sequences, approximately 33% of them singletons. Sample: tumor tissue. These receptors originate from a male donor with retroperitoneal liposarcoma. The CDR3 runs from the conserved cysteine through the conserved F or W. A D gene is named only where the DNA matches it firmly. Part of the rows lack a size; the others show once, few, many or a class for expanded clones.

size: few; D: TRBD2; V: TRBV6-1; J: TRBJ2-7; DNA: TGTGCCAGCAGTGAAGCGGGAGCGGGAGATACGCAGTACTTC; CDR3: CASSEAGAGDTQYF
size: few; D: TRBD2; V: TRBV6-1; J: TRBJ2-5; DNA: TGTGCCAGCACCGGGACTAGTTTAAATGAGCAGTACTTC; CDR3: CASTGTSLNEQYF
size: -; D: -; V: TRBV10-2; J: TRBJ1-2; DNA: TGCGCCAGCACAGGCCGCGAGTATGGCTACACCTTC; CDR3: CASTGREYGYTF
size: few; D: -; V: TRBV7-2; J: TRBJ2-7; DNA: TGTGCCAGCAGCCCCCGCGGGAAGGGCGCCGACGAGCAGTACTTC; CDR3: CASSPRGKGADEQYF
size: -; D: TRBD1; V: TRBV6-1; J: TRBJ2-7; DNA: TGTGCCAGCAGTTCTGGGACAGAAAATGAGCAGTACTTC; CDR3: CASSSGTENEQYF
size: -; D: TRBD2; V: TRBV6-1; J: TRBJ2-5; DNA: TGTGCCAGCAGTGGGGCGGGAGGGCAAGAGACCCAGTACTTC; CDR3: CASSGAGGQETQYF
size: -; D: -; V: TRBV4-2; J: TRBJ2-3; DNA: TGTGCCAGCAGCCAAGCGAACTGGGGAGGCACAGATACGCAGTATTTT; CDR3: CASSQANWGGTDTQYF
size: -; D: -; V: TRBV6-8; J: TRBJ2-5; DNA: TGTGCCAGCAGCTATTACAGGGCTCAGTCGACCCAGTACTTC; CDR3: CASSYYRAQSTQYF
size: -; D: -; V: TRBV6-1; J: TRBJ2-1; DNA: TGTGCCAGCAGTTACGTGTTCAATGAGCAGTTCTTC; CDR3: CASSYVFNEQFF
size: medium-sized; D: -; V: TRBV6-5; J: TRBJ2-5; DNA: TGTGCCAGCAGTTACTCGATTACGGAAGAGACCCAGTACTTC; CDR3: CASSYSITEETQYF
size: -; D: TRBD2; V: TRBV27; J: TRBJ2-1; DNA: TGTGCCAGCAGCCAGGGACTAGCGGGAGTCCCACCTGGTAAATACAATGAGCAGTTCTTC; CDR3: CASSQGLAGVPPGKYNEQFF